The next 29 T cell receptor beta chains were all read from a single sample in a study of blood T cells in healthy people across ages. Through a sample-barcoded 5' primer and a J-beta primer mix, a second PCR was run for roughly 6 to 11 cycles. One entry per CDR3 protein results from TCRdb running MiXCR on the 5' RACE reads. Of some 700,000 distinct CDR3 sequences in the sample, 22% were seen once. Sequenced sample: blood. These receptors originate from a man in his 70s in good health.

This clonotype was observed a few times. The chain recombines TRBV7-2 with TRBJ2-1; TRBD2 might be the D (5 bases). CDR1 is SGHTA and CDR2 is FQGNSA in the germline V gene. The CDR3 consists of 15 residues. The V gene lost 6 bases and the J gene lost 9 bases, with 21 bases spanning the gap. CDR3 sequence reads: CASSSGIWAAGEQFF. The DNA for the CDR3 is TGTGCCAGCAGTTCCGGGATTTGGGCCGCCGGTGAGCAGTTCTTC.

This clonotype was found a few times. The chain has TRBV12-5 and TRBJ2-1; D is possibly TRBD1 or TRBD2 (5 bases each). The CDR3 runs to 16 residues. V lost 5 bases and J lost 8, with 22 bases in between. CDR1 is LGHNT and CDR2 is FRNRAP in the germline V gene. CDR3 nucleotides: TGTGCTAGTGGTCAACAATCCGGGACGAAAGGACATGAGCAGTTCTTC. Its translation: CASGQQSGTKGHEQFF.

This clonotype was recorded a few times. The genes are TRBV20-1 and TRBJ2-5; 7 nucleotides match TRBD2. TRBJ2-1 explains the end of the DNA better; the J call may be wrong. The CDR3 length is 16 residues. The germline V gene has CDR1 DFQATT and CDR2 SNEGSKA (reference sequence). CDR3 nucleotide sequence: TGCAGTGCCGATTCCCCGGGGGACTACCTCGCGGGGGAGCAGTTCTTC. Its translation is CSADSPGDYLAGEQFF.

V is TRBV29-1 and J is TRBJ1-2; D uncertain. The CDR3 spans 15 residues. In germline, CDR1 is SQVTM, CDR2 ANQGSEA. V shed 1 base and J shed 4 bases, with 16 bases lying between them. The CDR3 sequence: CSVEGDPYAGYGYTF. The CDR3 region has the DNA TGCAGCGTTGAAGGAGACCCCTACGCAGGCTATGGCTACACCTTC.

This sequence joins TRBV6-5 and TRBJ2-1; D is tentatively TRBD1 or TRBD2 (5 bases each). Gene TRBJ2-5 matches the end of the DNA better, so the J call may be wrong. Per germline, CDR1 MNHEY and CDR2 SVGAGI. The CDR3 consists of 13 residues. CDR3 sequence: CASWGTGKETQYF. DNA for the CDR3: TGTGCCAGCTGGGGGACGGGTAAGGAGACCCAGTACTTC.

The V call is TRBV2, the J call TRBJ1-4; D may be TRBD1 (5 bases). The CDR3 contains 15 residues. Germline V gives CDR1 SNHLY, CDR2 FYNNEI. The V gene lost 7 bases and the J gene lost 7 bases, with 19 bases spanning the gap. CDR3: CASNPGRGVFEKLFF. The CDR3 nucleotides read TGTGCCAGCAACCCGGGACGGGGCGTTTTTGAAAAACTGTTTTTT.

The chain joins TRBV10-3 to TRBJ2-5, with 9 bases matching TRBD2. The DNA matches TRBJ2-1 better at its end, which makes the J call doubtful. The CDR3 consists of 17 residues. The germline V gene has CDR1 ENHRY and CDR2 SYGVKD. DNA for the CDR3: TGTGCCATCAGTGAAGTGGTTGGCGGGGGGGCGGACAATGAGCAGTTCTTC. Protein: CAISEVVGGGADNEQFF.

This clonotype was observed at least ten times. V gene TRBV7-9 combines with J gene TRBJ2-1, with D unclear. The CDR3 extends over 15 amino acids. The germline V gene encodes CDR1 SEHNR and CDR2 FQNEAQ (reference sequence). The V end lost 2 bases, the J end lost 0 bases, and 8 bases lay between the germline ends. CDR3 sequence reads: CASSLSAGSYNEQFF. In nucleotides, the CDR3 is TGTGCCAGCAGCTTATCTGCAGGCTCCTACAATGAGCAGTTCTTC. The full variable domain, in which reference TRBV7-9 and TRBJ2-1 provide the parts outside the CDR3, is DTGVSQNPRHKITKRGQNVTFRCDPISEHNRLYWYRQTLGQGPEFLTYFQNEAQLEKSRLLSDRFSAERPKGSFSTLEIQRTEQGDSAMYLCASSLSAGSYNEQFFGPGTRLTVL.

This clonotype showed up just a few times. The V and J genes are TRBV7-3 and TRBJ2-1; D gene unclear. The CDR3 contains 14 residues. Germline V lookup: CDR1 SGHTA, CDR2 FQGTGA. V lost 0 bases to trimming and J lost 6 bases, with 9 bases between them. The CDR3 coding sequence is TGTGCCAGCAGCTTAACAGTTGACACCAATGAGCAGTTCTTC. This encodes CASSLTVDTNEQFF. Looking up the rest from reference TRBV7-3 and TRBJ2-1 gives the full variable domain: GAGVSQTPSNKVTEKGKYVELRCDPISGHTALYWYRQSLGQGPEFLIYFQGTGAADDSGLPNDRFFAVRPEGSVSTLKIQRTERGDSAVYLCASSLTVDTNEQFFGPGTRLTVL.

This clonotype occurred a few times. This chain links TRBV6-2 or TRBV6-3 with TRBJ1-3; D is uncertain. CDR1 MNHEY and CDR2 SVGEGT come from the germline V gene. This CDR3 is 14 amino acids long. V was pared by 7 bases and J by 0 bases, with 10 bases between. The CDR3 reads CASTRHSSGNTIYF. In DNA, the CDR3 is TGTGCCAGCACCCGACACTCCTCTGGAAACACCATATATTTT.

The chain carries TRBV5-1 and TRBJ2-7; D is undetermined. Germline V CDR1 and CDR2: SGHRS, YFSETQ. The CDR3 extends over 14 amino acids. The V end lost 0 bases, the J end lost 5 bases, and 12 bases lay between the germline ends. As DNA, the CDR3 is TGCGCCAGCAGCTTGGCAATTAACAGAAACGAGCAGTACTTC. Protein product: CASSLAINRNEQYF.

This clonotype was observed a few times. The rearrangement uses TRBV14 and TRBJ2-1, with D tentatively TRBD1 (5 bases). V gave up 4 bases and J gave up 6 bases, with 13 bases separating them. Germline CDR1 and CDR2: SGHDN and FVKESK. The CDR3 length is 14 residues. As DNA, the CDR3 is TGTGCCAGCAGCCCGCTGGGGCCCGGCAATGAGCAGTTCTTC. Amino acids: CASSPLGPGNEQFF.

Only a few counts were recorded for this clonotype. The CDR3 loop is CSARDGGTYTDTQYF. The CDR3 DNA sequence: TGCAGTGCTAGAGATGGGGGAACCTACACAGATACGCAGTATTTT. The J gene is TRBJ2-3, the V gene TRBV20-1; perhaps D is TRBD1 or TRBD2 (5 bases each). This CDR3 has 15 residues. Germline CDR1 DFQATT, CDR2 SNEGSKA (reference sequence). V lost 0 bases, J lost 2 bases, and 12 bases lay in between.

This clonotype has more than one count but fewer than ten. The CDR3 region has the DNA TGTGCCAGCAGCCAAGATCTGAACAATGAGCAGTTCTTC. Its translation is CASSQDLNNEQFF. The rearrangement links TRBV3-1 to TRBJ2-1; no clear D gene. Germline CDR1 is LGHDT and CDR2 is YNNKEL (reference sequence). The CDR3 loop spans 13 amino acids. Trimming cost V 0 bases and J 5 bases, with 5 bases left between them.

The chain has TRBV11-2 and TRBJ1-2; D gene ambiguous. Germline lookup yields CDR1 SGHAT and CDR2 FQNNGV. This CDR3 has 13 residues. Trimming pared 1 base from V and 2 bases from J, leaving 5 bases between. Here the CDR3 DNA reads TGTGCCAGCAGCTTAGGCATGAACTATGGCTACACCTTC. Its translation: CASSLGMNYGYTF.

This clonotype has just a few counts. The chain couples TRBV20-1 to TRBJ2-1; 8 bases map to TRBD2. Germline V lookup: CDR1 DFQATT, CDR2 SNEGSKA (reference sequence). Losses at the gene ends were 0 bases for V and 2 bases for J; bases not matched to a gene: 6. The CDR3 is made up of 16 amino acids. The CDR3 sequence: CSARDAGSGTYNEQFF. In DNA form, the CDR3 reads TGCAGTGCTAGAGATGCGGGTAGCGGGACCTACAATGAGCAGTTCTTC.

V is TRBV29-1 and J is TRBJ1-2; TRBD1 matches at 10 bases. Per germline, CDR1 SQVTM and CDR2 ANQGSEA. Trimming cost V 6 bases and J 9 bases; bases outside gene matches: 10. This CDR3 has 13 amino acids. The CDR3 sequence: CSVTGTGARSYTF. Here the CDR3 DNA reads TGCAGCGTGACCGGGACAGGGGCTCGGAGCTACACCTTC.

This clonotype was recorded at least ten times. CDR3 sequence (DNA): TGTGCCAGCAGCTTCGAGACAGGGGGTGGAAACACCATATATTTT. It specifies CASSFETGGGNTIYF. The chain employs TRBV7-2 and TRBJ1-3; 9 positions agree with TRBD1. The germline gives CDR1 SGHTA, CDR2 FQGNSA. J gave up 3 bases and V 3 bases, and 3 bases lay outside the gene matches. The CDR3 spans 15 residues.

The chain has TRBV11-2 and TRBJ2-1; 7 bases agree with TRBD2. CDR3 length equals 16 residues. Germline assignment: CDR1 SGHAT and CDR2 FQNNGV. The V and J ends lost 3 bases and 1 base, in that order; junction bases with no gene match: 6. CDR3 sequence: CASSFTTAGSYNEQFF. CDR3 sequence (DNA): TGTGCCAGCAGCTTTACGACAGCGGGATCCTACAATGAGCAGTTCTTC.

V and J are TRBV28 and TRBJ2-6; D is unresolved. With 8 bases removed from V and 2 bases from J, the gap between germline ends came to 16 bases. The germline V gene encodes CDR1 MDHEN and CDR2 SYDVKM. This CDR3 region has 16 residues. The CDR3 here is CASRWASSAGANVLTF. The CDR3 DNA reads TGTGCCAGCCGATGGGCCTCCTCCGCTGGGGCCAACGTCCTGACTTTC.

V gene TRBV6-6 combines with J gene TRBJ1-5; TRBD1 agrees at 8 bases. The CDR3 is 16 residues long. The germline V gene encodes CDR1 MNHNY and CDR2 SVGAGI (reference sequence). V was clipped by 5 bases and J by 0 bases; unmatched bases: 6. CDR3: CASSLRTGNSNQPQHF. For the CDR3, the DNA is TGTGCCAGCAGTCTCCGGACAGGGAATAGCAATCAGCCCCAGCATTTT.

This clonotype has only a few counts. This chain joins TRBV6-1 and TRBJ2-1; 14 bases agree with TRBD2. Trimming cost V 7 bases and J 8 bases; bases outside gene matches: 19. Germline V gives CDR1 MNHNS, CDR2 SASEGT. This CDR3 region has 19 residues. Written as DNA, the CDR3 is TGTGCCAGCATAAAAGGGACTAGCGGGAGTCAGGGAATGGGGCATGAGCAGTTCTTC. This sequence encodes CASIKGTSGSQGMGHEQFF.

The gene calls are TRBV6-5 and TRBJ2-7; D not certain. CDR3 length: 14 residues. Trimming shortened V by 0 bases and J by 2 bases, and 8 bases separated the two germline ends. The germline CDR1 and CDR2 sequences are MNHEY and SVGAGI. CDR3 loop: CASSYSYMTYEQYF. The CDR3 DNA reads TGTGCCAGCAGTTACTCTTACATGACCTACGAGCAGTACTTC.

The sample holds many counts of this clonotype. The CDR3 is CASSLGGGGGEQFF. As DNA, the CDR3 is TGTGCCAGCAGCTTAGGCGGGGGAGGGGGTGAGCAGTTCTTC. The V gene is TRBV13, the J gene TRBJ2-1, with a tentative D call TRBD2 (7 bases). Looked up from germline, CDR1 is PRHDT and CDR2 is FYEKMQ (reference sequence). The CDR3 consists of 14 residues. Trimming shortened V by 0 bases and J by 9 bases, and 12 bases separated the two germline ends. The full variable domain, completed using reference TRBV13 and TRBJ2-1, is AAGVIQSPRHLIKEKRETATLKCYPIPRHDTVYWYQQGPGQDPQFLISFYEKMQSDKGSIPDRFSAQQFSDYHSELNMSSLELGDSALYFCASSLGGGGGEQFFGPGTRLTVL.

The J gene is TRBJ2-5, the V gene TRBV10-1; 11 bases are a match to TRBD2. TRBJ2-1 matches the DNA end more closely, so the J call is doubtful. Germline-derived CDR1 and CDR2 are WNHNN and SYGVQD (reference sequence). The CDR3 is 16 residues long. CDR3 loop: CASSEFSGGARNEQFF. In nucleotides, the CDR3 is TGCGCCAGCAGTGAGTTTAGCGGGGGGGCAAGGAATGAGCAGTTCTTC.

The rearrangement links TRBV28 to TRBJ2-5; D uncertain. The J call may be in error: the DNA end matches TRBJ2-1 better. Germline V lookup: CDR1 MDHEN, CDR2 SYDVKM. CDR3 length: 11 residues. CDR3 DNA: TGTGCCAGCAGTCCCCTATTAAAGCAGTTCTTC. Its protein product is CASSPLLKQFF.

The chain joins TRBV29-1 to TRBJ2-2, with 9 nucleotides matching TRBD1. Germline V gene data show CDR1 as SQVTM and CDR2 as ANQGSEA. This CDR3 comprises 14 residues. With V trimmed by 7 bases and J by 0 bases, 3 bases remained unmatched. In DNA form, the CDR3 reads TGCAGCGCCGACAGGGGGACGAACACCGGGGAGCTGTTTTTT. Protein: CSADRGTNTGELFF.

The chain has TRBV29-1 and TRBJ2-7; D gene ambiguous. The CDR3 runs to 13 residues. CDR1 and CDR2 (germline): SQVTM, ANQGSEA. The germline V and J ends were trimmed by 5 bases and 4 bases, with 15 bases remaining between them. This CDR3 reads CSVQITSPYEQYF. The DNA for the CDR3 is TGCAGCGTTCAAATCACGAGCCCGTACGAGCAGTACTTC.

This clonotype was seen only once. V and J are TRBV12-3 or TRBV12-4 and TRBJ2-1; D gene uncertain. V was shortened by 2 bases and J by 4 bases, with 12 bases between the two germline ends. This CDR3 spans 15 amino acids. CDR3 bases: TGTGCCAGCAGTTTATCGACCAGGCCATACAATGAGCAGTTCTTC. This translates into CASSLSTRPYNEQFF.